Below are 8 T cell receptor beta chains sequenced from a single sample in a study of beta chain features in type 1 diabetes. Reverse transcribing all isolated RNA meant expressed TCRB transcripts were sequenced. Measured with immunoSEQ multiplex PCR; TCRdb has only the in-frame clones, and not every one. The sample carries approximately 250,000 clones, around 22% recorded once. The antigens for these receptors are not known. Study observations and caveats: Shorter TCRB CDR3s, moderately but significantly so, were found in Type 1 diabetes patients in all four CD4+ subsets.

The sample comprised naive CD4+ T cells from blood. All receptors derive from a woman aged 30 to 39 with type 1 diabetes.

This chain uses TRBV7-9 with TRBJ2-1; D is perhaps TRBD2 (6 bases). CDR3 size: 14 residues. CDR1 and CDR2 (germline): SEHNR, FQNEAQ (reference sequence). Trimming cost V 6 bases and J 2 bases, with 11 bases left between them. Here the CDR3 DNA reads TGTGCCAGCAGGGGACTCAGTCCCTACAATGAGCAGTTCTTC. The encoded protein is CASRGLSPYNEQFF.

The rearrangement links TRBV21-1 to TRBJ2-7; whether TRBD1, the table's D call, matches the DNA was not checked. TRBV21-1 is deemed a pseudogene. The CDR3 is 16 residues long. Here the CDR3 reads CASSKDAVTGHDEQYF. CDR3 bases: TGTGCCAGCAGCAAAGACGCGGTTACAGGGCACGACGAGCAGTACTTC.

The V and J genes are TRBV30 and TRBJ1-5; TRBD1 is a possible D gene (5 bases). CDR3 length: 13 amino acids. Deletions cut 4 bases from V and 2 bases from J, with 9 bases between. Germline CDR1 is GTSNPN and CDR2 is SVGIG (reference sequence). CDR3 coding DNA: TGTGCCTGGACCCAACAGGGCAATCAGCCCCAGCATTTT. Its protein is CAWTQQGNQPQHF.

In nucleotides, the CDR3 is TGTGCCAGCAGTTTACCTAGCCCGACCCAGTACTTC. As protein: CASSLPSPTQYF. The chain joins TRBV28 to TRBJ2-5, with D tentatively TRBD2 (5 bases). V lost 2 bases and J lost 7, with 8 bases in between. This CDR3 region has 12 residues. Germline values: CDR1 MDHEN, CDR2 SYDVKM.

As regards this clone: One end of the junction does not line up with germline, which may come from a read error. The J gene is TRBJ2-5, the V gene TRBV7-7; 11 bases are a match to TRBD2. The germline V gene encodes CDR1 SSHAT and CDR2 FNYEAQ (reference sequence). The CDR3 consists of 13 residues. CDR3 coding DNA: TGTGCTAGCAGCTTAGTAGCGGGGGGGCCCCAGTACTTC. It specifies CASSLVAGGPQYF.

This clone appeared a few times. This CDR3 reads CASSQDKGAYRLGTDTQYF. In DNA form, the CDR3 reads TGCGCCAGCAGCCAAGATAAGGGGGCGTACCGGTTGGGCACAGATACGCAGTATTTT. This rearrangement joins TRBV4-1 to TRBJ2-3, with 7 nucleotides matching TRBD1. From germline, CDR1 is MGHRA and CDR2 YSYEKL. Trimming cost V 0 bases and J 1 base; bases outside gene matches: 13. CDR3 size: 19 residues.

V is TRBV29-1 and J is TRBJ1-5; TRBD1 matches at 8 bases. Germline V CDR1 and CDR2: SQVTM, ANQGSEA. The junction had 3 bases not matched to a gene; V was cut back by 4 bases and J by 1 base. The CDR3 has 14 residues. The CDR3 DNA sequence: TGCAGCGTTGGGGACAGGATGAGCAATCAGCCCCAGCATTTT. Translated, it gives CSVGDRMSNQPQHF.

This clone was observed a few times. The CDR3 DNA follows: TGCGCCAGCAGCCCCGGACAGGGGGCCTTCTCCTACAATGAGCAGTTCTTC. Translation gives CASSPGQGAFSYNEQFF. V usage is TRBV5-1 and J usage is TRBJ2-1; TRBD1 agrees at 11 bases. Germline V gene lookup returns CDR1 SGHRS and CDR2 YFSETQ. The CDR3 sequence is 17 residues long. V shed 4 bases, J shed 0 bases, and the junction held 6 bases outside the gene matches.